The rows below give T cell receptor beta chains drawn from one sample of a study of cytomegalovirus exposure and HLA in healthy donors. Here immunoSEQ multiplex PCR was the method, and the copy in TCRdb shows in-frame clones only, minus some. The sample has 150,000 or so clones; approximately 77% are singletons. Sequencing was performed on PBMCs. Receptors were obtained from a female donor in good health and CMV-seronegative. CDR3s include the opening cysteine and the closing phenylalanine or tryptophan. The D gene is left open where the match is weak. Rows may omit the clone size; those that give it use once, few, many or a size class.

d_call	v_call	clone_size	j_call	cdr3_aa	cdr3_nt
-	TRBV30	-	TRBJ1-1	CAWVGTLAFF	TGTGCCTGGGTCGGGACACTGGCTTTCTTT
-	TRBV19	-	TRBJ1-5	CASTPTDSKYQPQHF	TGTGCCAGTACCCCAACGGACAGCAAATATCAGCCCCAGCATTTT
-	TRBV6-5	-	TRBJ2-3	CASSYRGRDTQYF	TGTGCCAGCAGTTACAGGGGTCGGGATACGCAGTATTTT
TRBD2	TRBV6-1	-	TRBJ2-7	CASSEAAGGDSYEQYF	TGTGCCAGCAGTGAAGCGGCGGGGGGGGACTCCTACGAGCAGTACTTC
-	TRBV7-2	-	TRBJ1-1	CASSPYRDNTEAFF	TGTGCCAGCAGCCCGTACAGGGACAACACTGAAGCTTTCTTT
-	TRBV30	-	TRBJ2-3	CAWTAGLADTQYF	TGTGCCTGGACCGCAGGGTTAGCAGATACGCAGTATTTT
TRBD1	TRBV2	-	TRBJ2-6	CASRGDRESGANVLTF	TGTGCCAGCAGGGGGGACAGGGAGTCTGGGGCCAACGTCCTGACTTTC
-	TRBV28	few	TRBJ2-7	CASNRRALSYEQYF	TGTGCCAGCAATCGGAGGGCCCTCTCCTACGAGCAGTACTTC
TRBD1	TRBV5-1	-	TRBJ1-3	CASSSAGTEGNTIYF	TGCGCCAGCAGCTCTGCCGGGACAGAAGGAAACACCATATATTTT
TRBD1	TRBV5-1	-	TRBJ2-5	CASHDRVGAETQYF	TGCGCCAGCCATGACAGGGTGGGGGCCGAGACCCAGTACTTC
-	TRBV27	few	TRBJ1-2	CASSLVAPEDGRGGYTF	TGTGCCAGCAGTTTAGTGGCCCCGGAGGACGGTCGCGGAGGCTACACCTTC
TRBD2	TRBV15	-	TRBJ2-3	CATSGGSGLAGLTSTDTQYF	TGTGCCACCAGCGGAGGGTCGGGACTAGCGGGCCTGACTAGCACAGATACGCAGTATTTT
-	TRBV7-3	-	TRBJ2-3	CASSLTREADTQYF	TGTGCCAGCAGCCTAACCAGGGAAGCAGATACGCAGTATTTT
-	TRBV11-3	-	TRBJ1-1	CASSRGGVSTEAFF	TGTGCCAGCAGCCGAGGAGGGGTGAGCACTGAAGCTTTCTTT
-	TRBV6-5	-	TRBJ2-2	CASSLSGMNTGELFF	TGTGCCAGCAGCCTGAGCGGTATGAACACCGGGGAGCTGTTTTTT
TRBD2	TRBV4-3	-	TRBJ2-3	CASSRWTSGGTDTQYF	TGCGCCAGCAGCCGCTGGACTAGCGGGGGCACAGATACGCAGTATTTT
-	TRBV2	-	TRBJ1-1	CASSSQGRGTEAFF	TGTGCCAGCAGTTCACAGGGAAGGGGTACTGAAGCTTTCTTT
-	TRBV11-2	-	TRBJ1-2	CASSHGLGGRNFNGYTF	TGTGCCAGCAGCCACGGCTTAGGGGGACGAAACTTTAATGGCTACACCTTC
TRBD1	TRBV19	few	TRBJ1-2	CASSISTGVGGYTF	TGTGCCAGTAGTATTTCGACAGGGGTGGGCGGCTACACCTTC
TRBD1	TRBV7-2	-	TRBJ2-5	CASSRTGAETQYF	TGTGCCAGCAGCCGGACAGGTGCTGAGACCCAGTACTTC
TRBD1	TRBV19	once	TRBJ1-5	CASWSGGTEQPQHF	TGTGCCAGTTGGTCAGGGGGCACGGAACAGCCCCAGCATTTT
TRBD2	TRBV5-4	-	TRBJ2-3	CASRTAGGGGVSDTQYF	TGTGCCAGCAGAACGGCGGGAGGTGGCGGAGTCTCAGATACGCAGTATTTT
-	TRBV7-2	few	TRBJ1-2	CASDWQGGNYGYTF	TGTGCCAGCGACTGGCAGGGTGGGAACTATGGCTACACCTTC
-	TRBV27	-	TRBJ2-1	CASSLSGASYNEQFF	TGTGCCAGCAGTTTATCGGGGGCCTCCTACAATGAGCAGTTCTTC
TRBD1	TRBV4-2	-	TRBJ1-4	CASSRVGTGDEKLFF	TGTGCCAGCAGCCGAGTCGGGACAGGGGATGAAAAACTGTTTTTT
-	TRBV4-2	few	TRBJ1-2	CASSPGNGYTF	TGTGCCAGCAGCCCAGGGAACGGCTACACCTTC
TRBD2	TRBV4-3	-	TRBJ2-1	CASSQVRRGLAGANEQFF	TGCGCCAGCAGCCAAGTCAGGCGGGGACTAGCGGGAGCAAATGAGCAGTTCTTC
TRBD2	TRBV7-9	-	TRBJ2-7	CASSPRLAGAYEQYF	TGTGCCAGCAGCCCCCGACTAGCGGGGGCATACGAGCAGTACTTC
-	TRBV18	-	TRBJ2-7	CASSPQQTTYEQYF	TGTGCCAGCTCACCACAACAGACTACCTACGAGCAGTACTTC
-	TRBV16	few	TRBJ2-1	CASSQETASSYNEQFF	TGTGCCAGCAGCCAAGAGACAGCGTCCTCCTACAATGAGCAGTTCTTC
-	TRBV7-6	-	TRBJ2-2	CASSLYPGELFF	TGTGCCAGCAGCTTATATCCCGGGGAGCTGTTTTTT
-	TRBV4-3	-	TRBJ1-4	CASSQDTSEKLFF	TGCGCCAGCAGCCAAGATACATCTGAAAAACTGTTTTTT
-	TRBV5-8	once	TRBJ2-5	CASSLGFGGQETQYF	TGTGCCAGCAGCTTGGGGTTTGGGGGGCAAGAGACCCAGTACTTC
-	TRBV5-1	-	TRBJ1-2	CASSPAGGRPSFNYGYTF	TGCGCCAGCAGCCCGGCTGGGGGCCGACCATCCTTTAACTATGGCTACACCTTC
-	TRBV27	-	TRBJ2-7	CASSLIDRHWEQYF	TGTGCCAGCAGTTTAATAGACAGGCATTGGGAGCAGTACTTC
-	TRBV4-1	-	TRBJ2-7	CASSQGIIQGRIYEQYF	TGCGCCAGCAGCCAAGGGATCATTCAGGGCAGGATCTACGAGCAGTACTTC